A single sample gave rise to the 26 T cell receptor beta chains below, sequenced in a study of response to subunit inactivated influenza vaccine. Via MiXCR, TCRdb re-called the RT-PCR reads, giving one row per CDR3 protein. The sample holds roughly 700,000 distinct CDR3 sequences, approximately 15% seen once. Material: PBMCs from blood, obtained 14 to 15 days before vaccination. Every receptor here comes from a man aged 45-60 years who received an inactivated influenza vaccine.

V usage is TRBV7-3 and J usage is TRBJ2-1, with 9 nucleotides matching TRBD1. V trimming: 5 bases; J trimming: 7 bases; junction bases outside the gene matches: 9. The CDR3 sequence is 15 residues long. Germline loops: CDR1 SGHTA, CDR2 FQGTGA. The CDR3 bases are TGTGCCAGCAGCCGGAGAAGGGACAGGGCGAATGAGCAGTTCTTC. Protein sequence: CASSRRRDRANEQFF.

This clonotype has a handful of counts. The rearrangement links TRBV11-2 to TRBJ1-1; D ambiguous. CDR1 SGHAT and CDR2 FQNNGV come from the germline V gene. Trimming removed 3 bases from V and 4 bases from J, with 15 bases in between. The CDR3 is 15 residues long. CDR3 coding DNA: TGTGCCAGCAGCTTGGACGGGATGGAGTTCACTGAAGCTTTCTTT. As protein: CASSLDGMEFTEAFF.

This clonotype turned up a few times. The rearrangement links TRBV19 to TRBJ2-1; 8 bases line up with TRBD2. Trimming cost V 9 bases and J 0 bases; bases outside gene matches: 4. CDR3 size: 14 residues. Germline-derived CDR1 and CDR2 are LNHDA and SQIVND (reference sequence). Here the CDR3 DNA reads TGTGCCAGCCACAGCGGGAGCTCCTACAATGAGCAGTTCTTC. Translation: CASHSGSSYNEQFF.

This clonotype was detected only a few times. The CDR3 sequence is CASSQRGVDYGYTF. CDR3 in DNA: TGTGCCAGCAGCCAAAGAGGGGTTGACTATGGCTACACCTTC. The chain couples TRBV3-1 to TRBJ1-2, with a tentative D call TRBD1 (5 bases). V lost 2 bases and J lost 3, with 10 bases in between. There are 14 residues in the CDR3. The germline CDR1 and CDR2 sequences are LGHDT and YNNKEL (reference sequence).

The CDR3 DNA reads TGTGCCAGCAGCCCTAGGGAGGAGGTTGGGAATGAGCAGTTCTTC. The encoded protein is CASSPREEVGNEQFF. V usage is TRBV7-9 and J usage is TRBJ2-1, with D tentatively TRBD2 (6 bases). Germline lookup yields CDR1 SEHNR and CDR2 FQNEAQ (reference sequence). The CDR3 spans 15 residues. Trimming removed 5 bases at V and 7 bases at J, with 18 bases between.

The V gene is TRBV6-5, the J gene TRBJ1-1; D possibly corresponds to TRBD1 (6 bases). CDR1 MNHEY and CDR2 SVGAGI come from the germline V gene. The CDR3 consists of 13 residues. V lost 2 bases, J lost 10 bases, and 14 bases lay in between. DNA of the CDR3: TGTGCCAGCAGTTACGGGGGGCGGATGGGAGCTTTCTTT. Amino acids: CASSYGGRMGAFF.

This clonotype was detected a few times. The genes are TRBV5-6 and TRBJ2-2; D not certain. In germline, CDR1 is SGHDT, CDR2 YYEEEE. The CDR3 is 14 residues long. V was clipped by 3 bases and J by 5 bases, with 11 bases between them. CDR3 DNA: TGTGCCAGCAGCTATGGTCAAAAAACCGGGGAGCTGTTTTTT. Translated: CASSYGQKTGELFF. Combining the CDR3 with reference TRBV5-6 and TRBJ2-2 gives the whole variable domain DAGVTQSPTHLIKTRGQQVTLRCSPKSGHDTVSWYQQALGQGPQFIFQYYEEEERQRGNFPDRFSGHQFPNYSSELNVNALLLGDSALYLCASSYGQKTGELFFGEGSRLTVL.

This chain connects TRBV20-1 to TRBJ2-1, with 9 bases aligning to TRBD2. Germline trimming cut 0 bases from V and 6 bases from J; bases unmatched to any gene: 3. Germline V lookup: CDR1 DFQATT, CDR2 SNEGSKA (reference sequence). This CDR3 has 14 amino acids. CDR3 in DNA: TGCAGTGCTAGAGACAGCGGGAGGACCAATGAGCAGTTCTTC. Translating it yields CSARDSGRTNEQFF.

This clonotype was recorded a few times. CDR3 in amino acids: CASSKGQGDNEQFF. CDR3 DNA: TGTGCCAGCAGTAAGGGACAGGGGGATAATGAGCAGTTCTTC. This chain connects TRBV2 to TRBJ2-1; TRBD1 matches at 11 bases. Germline-derived CDR1 and CDR2 are SNHLY and FYNNEI. The CDR3 sequence is 14 residues long. With 5 bases clipped from V and 7 bases from J, the junction kept 4 bases outside the gene matches.

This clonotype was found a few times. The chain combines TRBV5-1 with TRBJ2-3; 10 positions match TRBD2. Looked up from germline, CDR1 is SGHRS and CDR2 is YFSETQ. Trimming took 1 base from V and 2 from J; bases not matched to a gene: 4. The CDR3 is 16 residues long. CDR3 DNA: TGCGCCAGCAGCTTGAGAACTAGCGGGAACACAGATACGCAGTATTTT. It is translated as CASSLRTSGNTDTQYF.

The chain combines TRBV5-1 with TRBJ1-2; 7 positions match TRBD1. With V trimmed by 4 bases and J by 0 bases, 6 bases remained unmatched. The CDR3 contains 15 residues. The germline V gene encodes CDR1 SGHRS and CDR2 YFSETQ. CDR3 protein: CASSTGTASNYGYTF. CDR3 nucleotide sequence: TGCGCCAGCAGCACCGGGACAGCCTCTAACTATGGCTACACCTTC.

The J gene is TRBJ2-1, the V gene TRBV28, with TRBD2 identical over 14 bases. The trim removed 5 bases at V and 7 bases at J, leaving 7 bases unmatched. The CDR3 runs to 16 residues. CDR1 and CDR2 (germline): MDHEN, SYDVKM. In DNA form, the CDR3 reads TGTGCCAGCAGTATCGGGACTAGCGGGGGTGTGAATGAGCAGTTCTTC. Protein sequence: CASSIGTSGGVNEQFF.

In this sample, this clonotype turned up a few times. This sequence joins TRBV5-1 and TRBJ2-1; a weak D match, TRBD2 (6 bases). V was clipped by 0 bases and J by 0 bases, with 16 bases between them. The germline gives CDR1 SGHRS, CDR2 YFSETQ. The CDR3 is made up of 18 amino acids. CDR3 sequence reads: CASSLELLAQSSYNEQFF. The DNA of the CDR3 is TGCGCCAGCAGCTTGGAGTTACTAGCCCAGAGCTCCTACAATGAGCAGTTCTTC. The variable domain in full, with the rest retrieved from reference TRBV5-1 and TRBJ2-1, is KAGVTQTPRYLIKTRGQQVTLSCSPISGHRSVSWYQQTPGQGLQFLFEYFSETQRNKGNFPGRFSGRQFSNSRSEMNVSTLELGDSALYLCASSLELLAQSSYNEQFFGPGTRLTVL.

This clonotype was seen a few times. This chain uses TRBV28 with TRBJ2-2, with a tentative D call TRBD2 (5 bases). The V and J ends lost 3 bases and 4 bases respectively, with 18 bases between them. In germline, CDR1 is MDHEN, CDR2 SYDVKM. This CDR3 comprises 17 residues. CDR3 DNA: TGTGCCAGCAGTTTGTTAGTAGGGAGTGCGGGCACCGGGGAGCTGTTTTTT. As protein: CASSLLVGSAGTGELFF.

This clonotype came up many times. This CDR3 reads CASSSGLGAFF. In DNA form, the CDR3 reads TGTGCCAGCAGCTCGGGCCTTGGGGCTTTCTTT. The genes are TRBV7-9 and TRBJ1-1, with D unclear. The ends were cut back, 4 bases at V and 11 bases at J, with 11 bases in the middle. CDR3 size: 11 residues. Germline V gene sequence: CDR1 SEHNR, CDR2 FQNEAQ (reference sequence).

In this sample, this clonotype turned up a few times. The CDR3 sequence: CASSQLEGRVGGNTIYF. Here the CDR3 DNA reads TGTGCCAGCAGCCAATTAGAGGGTCGCGTCGGTGGAAACACCATATATTTT. The chain is built from TRBV16 and TRBJ1-3; D is ambiguous. CDR1 and CDR2 (germline): KGHSY, FQNENV. Trimming took 1 base from V and 3 from J, leaving 16 bases between them. The CDR3 sequence is 17 residues long.

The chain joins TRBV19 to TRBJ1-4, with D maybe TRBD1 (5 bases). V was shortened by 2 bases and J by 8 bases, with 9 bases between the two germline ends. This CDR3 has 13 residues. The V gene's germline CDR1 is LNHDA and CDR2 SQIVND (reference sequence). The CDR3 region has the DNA TGTGCCAGTAGTATATACTGGGGGGAAAAACTGTTTTTT. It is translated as CASSIYWGEKLFF. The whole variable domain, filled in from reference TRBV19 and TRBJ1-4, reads DGGITQSPKYLFRKEGQNVTLSCEQNLNHDAMYWYRQDPGQGLRLIYYSQIVNDFQKGDIAEGYSVSREKKESFPLTVTSAQKNPTAFYLCASSIYWGEKLFFGSGTQLSVL.

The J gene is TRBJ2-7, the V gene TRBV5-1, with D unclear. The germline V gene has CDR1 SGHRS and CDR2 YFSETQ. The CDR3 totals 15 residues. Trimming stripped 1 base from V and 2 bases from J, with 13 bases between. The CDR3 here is CASSLLSSAPYEQYF. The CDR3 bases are TGCGCCAGCAGCTTGTTGTCTAGTGCCCCCTACGAGCAGTACTTC.

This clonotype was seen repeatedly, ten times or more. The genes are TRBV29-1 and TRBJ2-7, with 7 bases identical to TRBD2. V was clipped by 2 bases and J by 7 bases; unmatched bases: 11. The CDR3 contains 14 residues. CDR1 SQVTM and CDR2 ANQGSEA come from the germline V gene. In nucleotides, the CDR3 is TGCAGCGTTGAACTTGTGGGAGGGCCGGGTGAGCAGTACTTC. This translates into CSVELVGGPGEQYF.

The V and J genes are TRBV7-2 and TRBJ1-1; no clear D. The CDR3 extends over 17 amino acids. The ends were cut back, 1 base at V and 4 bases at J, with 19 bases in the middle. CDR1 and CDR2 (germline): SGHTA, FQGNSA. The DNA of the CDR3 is TGTGCCAGCAGCTTAGTTCCGGGGTGGAGGCTGAGCACTGAAGCTTTCTTT. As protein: CASSLVPGWRLSTEAFF.

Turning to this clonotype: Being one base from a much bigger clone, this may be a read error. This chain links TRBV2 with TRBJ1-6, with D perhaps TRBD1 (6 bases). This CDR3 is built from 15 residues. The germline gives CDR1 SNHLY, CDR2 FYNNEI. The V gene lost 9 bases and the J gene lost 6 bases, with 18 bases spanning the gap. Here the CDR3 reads CARSDNRVRNSPLHF. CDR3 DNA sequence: TGTGCCAGGAGCGACAACAGGGTCCGTAATTCACCCCTCCACTTT.

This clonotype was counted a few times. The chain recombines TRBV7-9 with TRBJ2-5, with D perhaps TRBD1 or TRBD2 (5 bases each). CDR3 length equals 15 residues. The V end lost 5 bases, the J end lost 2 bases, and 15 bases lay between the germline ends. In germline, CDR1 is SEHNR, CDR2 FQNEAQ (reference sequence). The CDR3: CASSGEGSRQETQYF. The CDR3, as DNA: TGTGCCAGCAGCGGAGAGGGGTCGCGACAAGAGACCCAGTACTTC.

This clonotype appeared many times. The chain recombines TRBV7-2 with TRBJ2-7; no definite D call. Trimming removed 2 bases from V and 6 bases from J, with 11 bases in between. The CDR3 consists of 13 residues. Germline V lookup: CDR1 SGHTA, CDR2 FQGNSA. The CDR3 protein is CASSLYQLGEQYF. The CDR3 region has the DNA TGTGCCAGCAGCTTATATCAGTTAGGCGAGCAGTACTTC.

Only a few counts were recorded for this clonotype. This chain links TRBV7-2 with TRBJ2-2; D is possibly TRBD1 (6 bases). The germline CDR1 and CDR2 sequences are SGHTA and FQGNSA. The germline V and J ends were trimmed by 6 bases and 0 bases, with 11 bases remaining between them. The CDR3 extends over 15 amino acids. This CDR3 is CASRKDRTNTGELFF. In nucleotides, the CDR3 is TGTGCCAGCAGAAAAGACAGGACGAACACCGGGGAGCTGTTTTTT.

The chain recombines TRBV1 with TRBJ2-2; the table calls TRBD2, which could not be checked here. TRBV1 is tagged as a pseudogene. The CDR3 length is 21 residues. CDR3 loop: CTSSHLARTSRLRTGTGELFF. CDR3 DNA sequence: TGCACCAGCAGCCACCTAGCGAGAACCTCAAGACTTCGAACCGGCACCGGGGAGCTGTTTTTT.

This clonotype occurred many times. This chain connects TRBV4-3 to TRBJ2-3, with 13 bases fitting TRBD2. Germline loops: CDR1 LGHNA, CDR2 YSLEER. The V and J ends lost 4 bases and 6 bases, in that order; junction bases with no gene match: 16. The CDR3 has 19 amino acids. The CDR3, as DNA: TGCGCCAGCAGCCCATGGACGAAGGGGACTAGCGGGGCGAGGGATACGCAGTATTTT. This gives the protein CASSPWTKGTSGARDTQYF.